This TCR beta chain was obtained from a study of persistence of HIV-infected CD4 T cells (dated by TCRdb to the early 2020s). Regarding the complete study: CMV- and HIV-1 Gag-responding CD4+ T cells were isolated from ART-treated individuals so that antigen-driven clonal expansion of HIV-1-infected cells could be examined. Suppressive ART had been received by participants for a median of roughly eight years. Peripheral blood samples of up to roughly 200 mL were taken at multiple time points, with the exception of a couple of participants who underwent leukapheresis at a single time point. The clonality of all cells in each sorted population was measured by TCRbeta sequencing, and the clonality of infected cells was measured by proviral sequencing. In the cross-participant TCR cluster analysis, about 8 participants were included for CMV and 7 participants were included for Gag.

Overall study results and their limits: TCRbeta richness in CMV- and Gag-responding cells was significantly lower than in anti-CD3/anti-CD28-responding cells; CMV-responding cells had higher oligoclonality than CD3/CD28-stimulated and Gag-responding cells. Restriction of bulk TCR analyses to the rare CMV-responding cells that actually carried HIV-1 proviruses was not possible. Within the same sorted populations, how oligoclonal the TCRs were correlated with how oligoclonal the proviruses were. Antigen-responding cells were enriched for expanded CDR3beta sequences that were degenerate, which suggests that CD4+ responses to CMV and Gag underwent convergent selection. Few individuals were included in the study, and only a limited range of antigens was tested.

The treatment or condition label for this specimen denotes: suppressive antiretroviral therapy. A pool of overlapping 15-mer peptides from HIV-1 Gag, at around 0.99 ug per peptide per mL, was used to stimulate the cells. Nonresponding CD40L-negative CD69-negative CD45RO-high memory CD4+ T cells were sorted as memory populations depleted of antigen-responding cells. HIV-1-infected adults in whom suppressive ART had been started during chronic infection were enrolled as participants. For at least 4 years, the participants' plasma HIV-1 RNA had been undetectable, below 50 copies/mL. To be included, a participant needed positive CMV serology and a CD4+ T cell count above 400 cells/uL. Before stimulation, PBMCs were isolated using density centrifugation and depleted of CD8+ T cells. For around 18 hours, CD8-depleted PBMCs were stimulated with anti-CD28/CD49d costimulation, a CD40-blocking antibody, and enfuvirtide, which was added to prevent new infections. Cell sorting was performed on a Beckman Coulter MoFlo Legacy or XDP sorter, and dead cells were excluded with propidium iodide. For samples with more than one million cells, genomic DNA was extracted with the QIAamp DNA Mini Kit, and for all other samples the Quick-DNA Microprep Kit was used.

The CDR3 starts with the cysteine, ends with the phenylalanine, and has 13 residues. This entry keeps only the CDR3 DNA: 39 bases, framed from base 1. CDR1 and CDR2, per the germline V gene, are ENHRY and SYGVKD. Trimming removed 9 bases from V and 8 bases from J, leaving 14 bases between the germline ends. TCRbeta repertoires were sequenced from genomic DNA with the immunoSEQ hsTCRB assay version 4 in survey mode. For TCRbeta sequencing, genomic DNA was diluted to approximately 9.6 ng/uL, and up to 1 ug was used per sample. In the source study's methods: Analysis of the TCRbeta data was done in ImmunoSeq Analyzer 3.0, and diversity was computed on productive nucleotide rearrangements. Using the Immunarch R package, the improved Chao index served to estimate lower-bound TCR diversity and the Gini coefficient served to estimate clonality. Different nucleotide rearrangements encoding the same CDR3beta amino acid sequence were treated as distinct clonotypes. TCRbeta sequences significantly enriched in antigen-responding cells relative to anti-CD3/anti-CD28-activated cells were identified by differential abundance analysis. TCRs were clustered by predicted peptide-MHC specificity with GLIPH2, both within individual participants and across merged participant data sets. TCRdb retrieved this table from immuneACCESS and kept in-frame rearrangements only. Not all clones are present; in checked studies, unresolved V genes account for under half, and no reason is known for the remainder. Clonal size and the V and J genes are those of that table, whereas D and trimming came from the DNA. In all, the sample holds approximately 36,000 clones, and about 84% of those were seen once. 5.4% of the sample belongs to the ten largest clones.

As for this clone: What antigen it recognizes has not been identified. The record has no base qualities; no much larger clone is one base away.

The receptor's source is an adult with HIV. The donor label of this sample is uncertain. This receptor chain uses TRBV10-3 and TRBJ1-6, with TRBD1 as a weak D call on 5 bases. This sample comprised cultured CD4+ T cells from PBMCs, obtained from a patient who received antiretroviral therapy. What the cell subset or site label conveys for this sample: CD40L-CD69- CD45RO-high memory CD4 T cells not responding to Gag peptides. DNA sequence: TGTGCCATTACCGACAGACCCGATTCACCCCTCCACTTT. This codes for CAITDRPDSPLHF.